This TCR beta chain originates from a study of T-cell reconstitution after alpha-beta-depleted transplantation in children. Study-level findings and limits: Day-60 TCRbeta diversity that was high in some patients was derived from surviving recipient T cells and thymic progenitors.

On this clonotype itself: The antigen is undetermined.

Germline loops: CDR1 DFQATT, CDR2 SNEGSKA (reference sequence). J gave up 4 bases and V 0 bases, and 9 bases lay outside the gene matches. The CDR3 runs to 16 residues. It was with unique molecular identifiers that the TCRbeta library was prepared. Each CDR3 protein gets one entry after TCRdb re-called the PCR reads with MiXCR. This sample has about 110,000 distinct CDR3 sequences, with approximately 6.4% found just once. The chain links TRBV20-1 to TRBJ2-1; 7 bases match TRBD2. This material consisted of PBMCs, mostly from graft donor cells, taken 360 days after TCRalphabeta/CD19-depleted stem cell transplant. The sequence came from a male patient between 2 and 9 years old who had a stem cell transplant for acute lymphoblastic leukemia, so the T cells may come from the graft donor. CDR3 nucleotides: TGCAGTGCTAGAGACCTCCAAGCGGGACTATACAATGAGCAGTTCTTC. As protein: CSARDLQAGLYNEQFF.